This section outlines one T cell receptor (beta chain) sequence together with its context. Time point denoted: week 3, after first cycle of checkpoint inhibitor. Blood was drawn before treatment and at week 3 after checkpoint blockade. Disease control meant complete response, partial response or stable disease at 12 weeks. The data stem from a study of blood T cell dynamics during melanoma immunotherapy. Study context: Standard first-line treatment here was pembrolizumab or nivolumab plus ipilimumab in metastatic melanoma.

With 7 bases clipped from V and 4 bases from J, the junction kept 11 bases outside the gene matches. CDR3 size: 15 residues. Germline V gene lookup returns CDR1 LNHDA and CDR2 SQIVND (reference sequence). Each bulk PBMC sample had 300 to 400 ng DNA loaded. Profiled with immunoSEQ multiplex PCR; TCRdb holds only in-frame clones, not every one. This table has some 10,000 clones, about nine tenths appearing once. The origin of this receptor is a human donor with melanoma. The sample consisted of blood, taken from a patient treated with checkpoint blockade. The chain uses TRBV19 and TRBJ1-2, with 8 positions matching TRBD1. CDR3 bases: TGTGCCAGTACCACCGGGACAGGCGGATCCTATGGCTACACCTTC. Its protein is CASTTGTGGSYGYTF.